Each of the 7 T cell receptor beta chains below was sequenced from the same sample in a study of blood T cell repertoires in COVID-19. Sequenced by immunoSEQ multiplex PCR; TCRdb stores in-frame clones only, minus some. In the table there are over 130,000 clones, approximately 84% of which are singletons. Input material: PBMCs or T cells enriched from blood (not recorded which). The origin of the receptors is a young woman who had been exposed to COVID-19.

CDR3 bases: TGCGCCAGCAGGGACTCGAACACTGAAGCTTTCTTT. Translated: CASRDSNTEAFF. The V call is TRBV10-2, the J call TRBJ1-1; D is uncertain. The germline V gene has CDR1 WSHSY and CDR2 SAAADI. The CDR3 runs to 12 residues. The V end lost 6 bases, the J end lost 1 base, and 6 bases lay between the germline ends.

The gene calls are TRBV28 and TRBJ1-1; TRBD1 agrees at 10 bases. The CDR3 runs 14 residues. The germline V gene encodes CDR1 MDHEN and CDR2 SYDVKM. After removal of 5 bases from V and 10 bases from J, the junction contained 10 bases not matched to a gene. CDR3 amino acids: CASSRQGAVVGAFF. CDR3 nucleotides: TGTGCCAGCAGTCGACAGGGGGCGGTTGTTGGAGCTTTCTTT.

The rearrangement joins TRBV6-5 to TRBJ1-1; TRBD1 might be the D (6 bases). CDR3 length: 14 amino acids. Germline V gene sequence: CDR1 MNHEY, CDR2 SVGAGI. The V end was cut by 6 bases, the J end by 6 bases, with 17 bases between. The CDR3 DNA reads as TGTGCCAGCAGCCTTCCTACAGGGTCCCCTGAAGCTTTCTTT. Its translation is CASSLPTGSPEAFF.

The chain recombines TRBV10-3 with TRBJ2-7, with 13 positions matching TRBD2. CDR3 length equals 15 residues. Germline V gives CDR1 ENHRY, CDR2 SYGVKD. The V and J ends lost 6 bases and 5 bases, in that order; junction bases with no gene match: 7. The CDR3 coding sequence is TGTGCCATCAGGGAACTAGCGGGAGGGCCACACGAGCAGTACTTC. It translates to CAIRELAGGPHEQYF.

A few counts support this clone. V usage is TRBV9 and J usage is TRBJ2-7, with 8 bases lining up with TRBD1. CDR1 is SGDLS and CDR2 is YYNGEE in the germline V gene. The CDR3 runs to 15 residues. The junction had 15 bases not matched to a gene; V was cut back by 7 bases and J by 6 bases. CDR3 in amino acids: CASDRDGTGSREQYF. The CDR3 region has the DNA TGTGCCAGCGACCGGGACGGGACAGGATCCCGCGAGCAGTACTTC.

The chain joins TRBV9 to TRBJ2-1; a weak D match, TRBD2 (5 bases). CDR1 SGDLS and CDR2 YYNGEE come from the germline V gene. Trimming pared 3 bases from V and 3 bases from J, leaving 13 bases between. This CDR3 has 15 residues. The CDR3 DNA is TGTGCCAGCAGCGAAGGACTGAATGACTACAATGAGCAGTTCTTC. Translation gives CASSEGLNDYNEQFF.

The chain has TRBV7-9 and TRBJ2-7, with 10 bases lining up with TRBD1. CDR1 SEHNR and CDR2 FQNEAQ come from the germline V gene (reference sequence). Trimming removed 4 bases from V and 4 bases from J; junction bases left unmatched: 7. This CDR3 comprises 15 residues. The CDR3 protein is CASSSPGQGSYEQYF. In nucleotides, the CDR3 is TGTGCCAGCAGCTCCCCGGGACAGGGGTCTTACGAGCAGTACTTC.